The present T cell receptor (beta chain) was sequenced within a study of T-cell memory formation after mild COVID-19. Study as a whole: TCR clustering was largely donor specific.

Germline CDR1 SGHRS, CDR2 YFSETQ. Trimming shortened V by 0 bases and J by 8 bases, and 6 bases separated the two germline ends. The CDR3 covers 12 residues. One entry per CDR3 protein, called by TCRdb with MiXCR from the 5' RACE reads. This sample has more than 300,000 distinct CDR3 sequences; roughly 15% occur once, and the top ten carry over 20%. A few counts support this clonotype. Its antigen is unknown. Findings and caveats of the study: The pre-infection memory compartment contained some responding clones, suggesting cross-reactive memory joined. Clones that contracted from day 15 to 85 were balanced CD4/CD8, while later expanders leaned CD4+. Second-wave clones that peaked on day 37 lacked confirmed SARS-CoV-2 specificity.

This receptor was taken from a man aged 18 to 29 who had mild COVID-19 (a few samples of this study predate the infection). Cell type and time point are not known. The sample taken for sequencing was PBMCs or a T cell subset sorted from them (not recorded which). The chain has TRBV5-1 and TRBJ2-1; D remains ambiguous. The CDR3 DNA is TGCGCCAGCAGCTTGGCCAACGATGAGCAGTTCTTC. It codes for CASSLANDEQFF.